This entry describes one T cell receptor beta chain. Its antigen is still unknown. No per-base quality is available; no much larger clone lies one base away. This sample was taken from a study of cytomegalovirus exposure and HLA in healthy donors (dated by TCRdb to about 2017). In terms of the full investigation: An earlier analysis of more than 550 of the donors reported 276 Gb of sequence data and about 120 million unique TCR beta sequences obtained from about 180 million T cells. Across 398 genotyped donors of the cohort, an average of roughly 230,000 unique TCR beta nucleotide sequences per donor were sequenced, and 15% to 20% of those sequences were non-productive. In a later analysis, previously published TCR beta repertoires from 666 donors were re-analyzed and high-resolution HLA genotyping was added so that TCR occurrence patterns could be studied. The later analysis used no new phenotypic data to find candidate immune exposures, relying instead on TCR beta sequences and their occurrence across donors. About 310 gigabases of sequencing data and approximately 85 million unique TCR sequences were included in an early release covering 550 to 800 HLA-typed donors. The number of typed donors differed by locus: 629-630 for A, B, C, DRB1 and DQB1; some 540 for DQA1; 606 for DPA1; and 400 to 480 for DPB1. In addition to the first cohort of 666 subjects, a separate validation cohort of 120 different subjects was used. High-throughput TCR immunosequencing, statistical association of individual TCRs with disease status, and machine learning were combined to predict cytomegalovirus infection status. An earlier analysis of nearly 600 of the donors applied high-throughput TCR beta sequencing to assess whether each TCR beta V gene segment acted as functional or pseudogenic. A few DR-DQ haplotypes were treated as single units for association and clustering because of strong linkage in the cohort. The T cell repertoires of several hundred subjects were profiled by immunosequencing and related to cytomegalovirus serostatus. Every discovery cohort repertoire had been produced on one sequencing platform. Donor age, sex, ethnicity and CMV serostatus were compiled alongside the repertoire data. The study aimed to test whether signatures of past pathogen exposure could be identified by cataloging public T cell receptors. Class I and class II HLA loci were covered by the typing at four-digit resolution. Of the 300 to 500 genotyped donors, more than 75% were placed in the genetic ancestry cluster associated with self-reported Caucasian donors. A later genetic analysis took genome-wide SNP genotypes for about 65% of the roughly 670 donors and used that subset as a discovery cohort.

The cohort comprised several hundred healthy bone marrow donors. All cohort members were sampled while nominally healthy, although unrecorded immune exposures were likely present. CMV serostatus was recorded as positive for around 300 and negative for about 50% of the 666 cohort members, whereas no CMV serostatus was recorded for the donor in question. A peripheral blood sample was provided by each donor, and peripheral blood mononuclear cells were used for TCR beta sequencing. Genomic DNA was extracted from the blood cell samples with the Qiagen DNeasy Blood Extraction Kit. Libraries were made using the immunoSEQ multiplex PCR assay. A mixture of 60 forward primers for TCR Vbeta segments and 13 reverse primers for TCR Jbeta segments was used in the multiplex PCR. The CDR3 region of rearranged TCR beta genes was amplified from genomic DNA by a multiplex PCR assay. The amplified TCR beta libraries were sequenced on the Illumina HiSeq System as 87-base-pair reads. Processing in the source paper ran as follows. In a later analysis, some 80 million unique TCR beta chains were counted across the roughly 610 repertoires, and approximately 9.9 million of these chains were shared by at least two donors. Raw reads were error-corrected and collapsed into unique sequences by a nearest-neighbor algorithm in which closely related sequences were merged to remove PCR and sequencing errors. V, D and J gene segments were assigned by aligning CDR3 sequences to IMGT reference sequences. For a sequence to be retained, a match of at least six nucleotides to both a V gene segment and a J gene segment was required. Rearrangements were classified as productive when the CDR3 lacked stop codons and remained in frame with V and J, and all other rearrangements were classified as non-productive. Following IMGT convention, CDR3 was defined as the stretch from the second conserved V-encoded cysteine to the conserved J-encoded phenylalanine. In an earlier analysis of more than 550 of the donors, sequences lacking an unambiguous match to a single V gene segment were excluded. In an earlier analysis of several hundred of the donors, V segments were called functional above 56.7% productive rearrangements and were called segregating when the between-donor standard deviation exceeded 5%. To diagnose cytomegalovirus status from the catalog of TCR beta chain sequences, a statistical classification framework was built. In a later analysis, TCR nucleotide sequences were compared against IMGT/GENE-DB human TR gene sequences so that V and J genes could be assigned. In a later analysis, CDR3 sequences and most-parsimonious VDJ recombination scenarios were assigned using the TCRdist pipeline. A later analysis defined each TCR beta chain by its CDR3 amino acid sequence plus V-gene family, and excluded reads lacking a unique V-gene family. To address suspected cross-contamination and a sequencing artifact, a later analysis removed 550 to 750 highly shared, low-generation-probability nucleotide sequences. For each public chain, a later analysis derived a clonal expansion index from normalized ranks of inferred template counts within each repertoire. A later analysis computed generation probabilities with a VDJ recombination model fitted to out-of-frame rearrangements, and checked the results against IGoR. In a later analysis, TCR-TCR, TCR-HLA and TCR-CMV co-occurrence was scored with hypergeometric tests, and a repertoire-size bias correction was applied to TCR pairs. False discovery rates were estimated in a later analysis by permuting HLA or CMV assignments 20 times. In a later analysis, co-occurring TCRs were grouped using DBSCAN, and TCRdist sequence similarity was added for clustering within HLA-allele-positive subsets. Co-occurrence clustering excluded repertoires with fewer than 30,000 or more than 120,000 public chains, plus five with anomalous nucleotide sharing. TCRdb mirrors the immuneACCESS table, restricted to in-frame sequences. Some clones are absent from its copies; in checked studies, under half trace to an unresolved V gene, and the reason for the others is unknown. Clone size and the V and J calls come from that table; the DNA yielded D and trimming. This sample holds roughly 120,000 clones; over 60% were observed only once. The leading ten clones occupy just over 1% of the sample.

What the authors observed across the whole study: Approximately 16 rarely observed V segments, including chromosome 9 orphons, were excluded from the earlier analysis of several hundred of the donors because counts were too low. Linkage disequilibrium might explain the correlated functional status among segregating V segments, but an unknown experimental factor could not be excluded. In an earlier analysis of 450 to 750 of the donors, most TCR beta V segments appeared in productive rearrangements about 87% or about 30% of the time, broadly matching IMGT annotations. A later genetic analysis associated a missense DCLRE1C variant with V-gene and J-gene trimming of TCR beta chains, and an independent cohort replicated the association. For the cohort, immune exposure information was limited to CMV serostatus. In the study, 164 TCR beta chains were listed as associated with cytomegalovirus. Strong co-occurrence of HLA alleles, especially DR and DQ, made assigning TCR associations to individual alleles difficult. In a later analysis, TCR association rates were found to vary across HLA loci, with the most associated TCRs seen for DRB1 alleles and the fewest for HLA-C alleles. This cohort had only TCR beta chains sequenced, and the lack of alpha or paired-chain data limited which features could be detected. Several of the top co-occurrence clusters appeared to be linked to parvovirus B19, influenza, CMV and Epstein-Barr virus, according to a later analysis. A cluster of highly shared sequence variants was judged likely to be a technical artifact of the sequencing pipeline. Most CMV-associated TCR beta chains appeared to be HLA-restricted in a later analysis, and the HLA associations seemed to be driven largely by CMV exposure. A further reported finding was that TCR beta sequences accurately predicted the HLA-A and HLA-B alleles for most subjects in the first cohort. Compared with the approximately 710-donor mean, donors in an Asian-associated ancestry cluster had fewer N-insertions in productive TCRs, according to a later genetic analysis. In a later analysis, HLA-associated TCR beta chains were found to be more clonally expanded and to have lower generation probabilities than equally common non-associated chains. According to the authors, the approach could potentially be generalized to other disease states and immunological phenotypes. In vitro tests confirmed that a few of the cytomegalovirus-associated TCR beta chains recognize cytomegalovirus antigens. At a false discovery rate of 0.05, a later analysis linked about 17,000 TCR beta sequences to specific HLA alleles. Presence/absence analyses assumed roughly uniform sequencing depth across donors, an assumption that may not hold. Cytomegalovirus status was reported to be diagnosed by the classifier with high specificity and sensitivity in both the original and validation cohorts. Because the 87-base-pair reads could not distinguish some IMGT-functional V segments, including TRBV6-2 and TRBV6-3, those segments were excluded. HLA typing was unavailable for some donors at each locus, so association tests used only the typed subset. Most TCR sequences were observed very rarely across donors, whereas some public TCRs were present in many individuals.

Counted from cysteine to phenylalanine, this CDR3 has 13 amino acids. The kept DNA is CDR3 alone, 39 bases in frame from the first base. The junction shows trimming of 4 bases on V and 5 bases on J, plus 10 bases between the germline ends. According to the germline V gene, CDR1 reads SGDLS and CDR2 reads YYNGEE. This clonotype was obtained from a human donor in good health. Input material: PBMCs. The sequence is built from TRBV9 and TRBJ1-5; D gene: possibly TRBD1, on 5 matching bases. The DNA is as follows: TGTGCCAGCAGCAGCGGGGGGTATCAGCCCCAGCATTTT. This sequence encodes CASSSGGYQPQHF.